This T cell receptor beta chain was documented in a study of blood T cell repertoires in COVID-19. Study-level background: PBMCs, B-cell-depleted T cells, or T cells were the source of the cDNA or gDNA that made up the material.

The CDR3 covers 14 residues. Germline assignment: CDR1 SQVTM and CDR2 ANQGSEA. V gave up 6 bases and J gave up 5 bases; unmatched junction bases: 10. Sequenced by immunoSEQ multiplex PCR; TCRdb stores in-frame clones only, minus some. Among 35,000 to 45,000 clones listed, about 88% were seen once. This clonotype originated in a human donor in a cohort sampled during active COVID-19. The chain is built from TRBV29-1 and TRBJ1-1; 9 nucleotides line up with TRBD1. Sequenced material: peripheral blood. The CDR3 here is CSVSRDRDYTEAFF. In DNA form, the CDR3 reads TGCAGCGTCAGCCGGGACAGGGATTATACTGAAGCTTTCTTT.